This record concerns one T cell receptor (beta chain) sequence. The data were taken from a study of PD-L1 blockade in urothelial cancer. Trimming left V 4 bases short and J 1 base short, with 17 bases between. The CDR3 runs 16 residues. From germline, CDR1 is SGHRS and CDR2 YFSETQ. Specified time point: peripheral blood 6 weeks after treatment start. Only in-frame clones appear in the TCRdb table, and some are missing; sequencing was by immunoSEQ multiplex PCR. The sample lists about 40,000 clones; roughly 85% were seen once. The source is an older man with urothelial cancer. The chain is built from TRBV5-1 and TRBJ1-1, with D unresolved. The starting material was PBMCs, obtained around atezolizumab (anti-PD-L1) treatment. CDR3 sequence (DNA): TGCGCCAGCAGCGAATCCGCTGCCGGGTCGAACACTGAAGCTTTCTTT. Translation gives CASSESAAGSNTEAFF.